The rows below give T cell receptor beta chains drawn from one sample of a study of blood T cell repertoires in COVID-19. The assay was immunoSEQ multiplex PCR, and TCRdb's table has in-frame clones only and misses some. The sample has more than 150,000 clones, around 92% seen once. Sequenced sample: peripheral blood. The receptors shown here come from a man in his sixties with acute or convalescent COVID-19. Both conserved end residues are part of each CDR3. Fields, in order: V gene, D gene, CDR3 protein. D genes are given only for firm matches.

v_gene: TRBV4-1
d_gene: NA
CDR3aa: CASSQGSVSPLHF

v_gene: TRBV2
d_gene: TRBD1
CDR3aa: CASSRDRGTTEAFF

v_gene: TRBV10-2
d_gene: NA
CDR3aa: CASKEGMNTEAFF

v_gene: TRBV2
d_gene: NA
CDR3aa: CASRQQGGRETQYF

v_gene: TRBV3-1/TRBV3-2
d_gene: NA
CDR3aa: CASSPTGLANYEQYF

v_gene: TRBV2
d_gene: TRBD1
CDR3aa: CASRPGQMNTEAFF

v_gene: TRBV9
d_gene: NA
CDR3aa: CASSVARDEVGADYGYTF

v_gene: TRBV5-4
d_gene: NA
CDR3aa: CASSLGGGDEQYF

v_gene: TRBV2
d_gene: TRBD1
CDR3aa: CASGGGANYGYTF

v_gene: TRBV7-2
d_gene: TRBD1
CDR3aa: CASSLPGQGKVNIQYF

v_gene: TRBV18
d_gene: NA
CDR3aa: CASSSTVNTEAFF

v_gene: TRBV11-2
d_gene: NA
CDR3aa: CASSFTGNTEAFF

v_gene: TRBV5-6
d_gene: NA
CDR3aa: CASSLTGYGEQYF

v_gene: TRBV30
d_gene: TRBD1
CDR3aa: CAWGQGRYEQYF

v_gene: TRBV7-9
d_gene: NA
CDR3aa: CASSVGALIEQFF

v_gene: TRBV18
d_gene: TRBD1
CDR3aa: CASSPGTDLANYGYTF

v_gene: TRBV4-1
d_gene: NA
CDR3aa: CASSQDQGYEQYF

v_gene: TRBV7-2
d_gene: TRBD2
CDR3aa: CASTPRGGGTSRNEQFF

v_gene: TRBV5-4
d_gene: TRBD1
CDR3aa: CASSLVVTGNGYTF

v_gene: TRBV7-9
d_gene: TRBD2
CDR3aa: CASSLEAGVASSYNEQFF

v_gene: TRBV5-1
d_gene: TRBD2
CDR3aa: CASSLGLAGDNEQFF

v_gene: TRBV29-1
d_gene: NA
CDR3aa: CSARESSYEQYF

v_gene: TRBV5-1
d_gene: NA
CDR3aa: CASSVDRKFNGYTF

v_gene: TRBV4-1
d_gene: NA
CDR3aa: CASSRLAAGQTSNNEQFF

v_gene: TRBV4-1
d_gene: NA
CDR3aa: CASSQGLQGTYEQYF

v_gene: TRBV27
d_gene: TRBD1
CDR3aa: CASSSTWRDREKLFF

v_gene: TRBV7-6
d_gene: NA
CDR3aa: CASSLGPGGNQPQHF

v_gene: TRBV5-1
d_gene: NA
CDR3aa: CASSLTDPRTEAFF

v_gene: TRBV27
d_gene: TRBD1
CDR3aa: CASSLLTGGAGSPLHF

v_gene: TRBV19
d_gene: NA
CDR3aa: CASSIPGASNQPQHF

v_gene: TRBV6-1
d_gene: TRBD1
CDR3aa: CASSEDRGRPEQYF

v_gene: TRBV9
d_gene: TRBD2
CDR3aa: CASSVAVSGGLTDTQYF

v_gene: TRBV4-2
d_gene: NA
CDR3aa: CASSQAARGNTEAFF

v_gene: TRBV10-3
d_gene: NA
CDR3aa: CAISESQSSTDTQYF

v_gene: TRBV7-9
d_gene: NA
CDR3aa: CASSLLSEAFF

v_gene: TRBV9
d_gene: NA
CDR3aa: CASSLHAGNTEAFF

v_gene: TRBV7-2
d_gene: TRBD2
CDR3aa: CASSLTSGSWGEQFF

v_gene: TRBV12-5
d_gene: NA
CDR3aa: CASGLVVSIAGDGYTF

v_gene: TRBV4-3
d_gene: NA
CDR3aa: CASSQVVVRDTTYEQYF

v_gene: TRBV7-6
d_gene: TRBD1
CDR3aa: CASSQRGQGAISSYNEQFF